These T cell receptor beta chains were read from a single sample in a study of blood T cell repertoires in COVID-19. Libraries were prepared by immunoSEQ multiplex PCR; TCRdb keeps only in-frame clonotypes and omits some of them. The repertoire holds about 140,000 clones, with about 80% as singletons. The sample was PBMCs or T cells enriched from blood (not recorded which). Receptors were obtained from a man aged 50 to 59 in a cohort exposed to, infected with or recovered from COVID-19 (not recorded which). CDR3s include the opening cysteine and the closing phenylalanine or tryptophan. The order of the fields is D gene, V gene, J gene, clone size, CDR3 DNA, CDR3 protein. A D gene is named only where the DNA matches it firmly. Clone size appears in some rows only: once, few, many, or a class for an expanded clone.

d_gene: NA
v_gene: TRBV6-5
j_gene: TRBJ1-6
abundance: NA
CDR3nt: TGTGCCAGCAGAGACCACTGGACAGTAAATTCACCCCTCCACTTT
CDR3aa: CASRDHWTVNSPLHF

d_gene: NA
v_gene: TRBV6-5
j_gene: TRBJ1-5
abundance: few
CDR3nt: TGTGCCAGCAACCCGTCCGGGAACAATCAGCCCCAGCATTTT
CDR3aa: CASNPSGNNQPQHF

d_gene: NA
v_gene: TRBV5-5
j_gene: TRBJ1-1
abundance: NA
CDR3nt: TGTGCCAGCAGCTTAAGCAGGGTGAACACTGAAGCTTTCTTT
CDR3aa: CASSLSRVNTEAFF

d_gene: NA
v_gene: TRBV25-1
j_gene: TRBJ2-3
abundance: NA
CDR3nt: TGTGCCAGCAGTGAATTAAGGCAGGCTAGCACAGATACGCAGTATTTT
CDR3aa: CASSELRQASTDTQYF

d_gene: TRBD1
v_gene: TRBV5-1
j_gene: TRBJ2-7
abundance: NA
CDR3nt: TGCGCCAGCGTCCGAGACAGGGGTGATCTCGGGGAGCAGTACTTC
CDR3aa: CASVRDRGDLGEQYF

d_gene: NA
v_gene: TRBV10-2
j_gene: TRBJ1-6
abundance: NA
CDR3nt: TGCGCCAGCAGTGACAGGGTAGGAGATTCACCCCTCCACTTT
CDR3aa: CASSDRVGDSPLHF

d_gene: TRBD1
v_gene: TRBV2
j_gene: TRBJ1-1
abundance: NA
CDR3nt: TGTGCCAGCGTACAGGGGGCACTGAACACTGAAGCTTTCTTT
CDR3aa: CASVQGALNTEAFF

d_gene: NA
v_gene: TRBV9
j_gene: TRBJ1-2
abundance: NA
CDR3nt: TGTGCCAGCAGCTCAGCGAGCCATGGCTACACCTTC
CDR3aa: CASSSASHGYTF

d_gene: TRBD1
v_gene: TRBV6-2/TRBV6-3
j_gene: TRBJ2-2
abundance: NA
CDR3nt: TGTGCCAGCAGTCCCAGGAGGACAGGGGGCACCGGGGAGCTGTTTTTT
CDR3aa: CASSPRRTGGTGELFF

d_gene: NA
v_gene: TRBV30
j_gene: TRBJ1-6
abundance: few
CDR3nt: TGTGCCTGGACAGTCCTTAATTCACCCCTCCACTTT
CDR3aa: CAWTVLNSPLHF

d_gene: NA
v_gene: TRBV6-5
j_gene: TRBJ1-2
abundance: NA
CDR3nt: TGTGCCAGCAGCCCCAACACAGGGAAGTATGGCTACACCTTC
CDR3aa: CASSPNTGKYGYTF

d_gene: NA
v_gene: TRBV28
j_gene: TRBJ2-3
abundance: NA
CDR3nt: TGTGCCAGCAGTTTAAGACTAGACGCAGATACGCAGTATTTT
CDR3aa: CASSLRLDADTQYF

d_gene: NA
v_gene: TRBV27
j_gene: TRBJ2-1
abundance: NA
CDR3nt: TGTGCCAGCAAAGGACAATACCTCGACATTAAGCAGTTCTTC
CDR3aa: CASKGQYLDIKQFF

d_gene: NA
v_gene: TRBV10-3
j_gene: TRBJ1-3
abundance: NA
CDR3nt: TGTGCCATCAGTGAGAGTGGAGGGCACTCTGGAAACACCATATATTTT
CDR3aa: CAISESGGHSGNTIYF

d_gene: TRBD2
v_gene: TRBV5-4
j_gene: TRBJ2-5
abundance: once
CDR3nt: TGTGCCAGCAGCCCTGGTATGGGCGGGGGGGCGGAGACCCAGTACTTC
CDR3aa: CASSPGMGGGAETQYF

d_gene: TRBD1
v_gene: TRBV7-2
j_gene: TRBJ2-2
abundance: few
CDR3nt: TGTGCCAGCAGCTTACAGGGGGCAGGGACCGGGGAGCTGTTTTTT
CDR3aa: CASSLQGAGTGELFF

d_gene: NA
v_gene: TRBV9
j_gene: TRBJ2-7
abundance: NA
CDR3nt: TGTGCCAGCAAAGGTGGGGCAACCTACGAGCAGTACTTC
CDR3aa: CASKGGATYEQYF

d_gene: TRBD2
v_gene: TRBV4-1
j_gene: TRBJ2-7
abundance: once
CDR3nt: TGCGCCAGCAGCCAACTTGGGGAGGGAGGGTTCTCCTACGAGCAGTACTTC
CDR3aa: CASSQLGEGGFSYEQYF

d_gene: NA
v_gene: TRBV7-9
j_gene: TRBJ2-5
abundance: NA
CDR3nt: TGTGCCAGCAGCTTAGATCGAACTGAAGAGACCCAGTACTTC
CDR3aa: CASSLDRTEETQYF

d_gene: NA
v_gene: TRBV5-4
j_gene: TRBJ1-1
abundance: NA
CDR3nt: TGTGCCAGCAGCTTGGTTTCCTCCCTAGCGACTGAAGCTTTCTTT
CDR3aa: CASSLVSSLATEAFF

d_gene: NA
v_gene: TRBV5-1
j_gene: TRBJ2-7
abundance: NA
CDR3nt: TGCGCCAGCAGCTCGACGACACAAACCTACGAGCAGTACTTC
CDR3aa: CASSSTTQTYEQYF

d_gene: TRBD2
v_gene: TRBV10-3
j_gene: TRBJ2-7
abundance: NA
CDR3nt: TGTGCCATCGGGCCAGCGGGAGGGCCGGGGGAGCAGTACTTC
CDR3aa: CAIGPAGGPGEQYF

d_gene: NA
v_gene: TRBV19
j_gene: TRBJ1-1
abundance: medium-sized
CDR3nt: TGTGCCAGTAGTATTTGGCAGGGAGGTACTGAAGCTTTCTTT
CDR3aa: CASSIWQGGTEAFF

d_gene: TRBD1
v_gene: TRBV5-5
j_gene: TRBJ2-1
abundance: NA
CDR3nt: TGTGCCAGCAGCTTGGAAGGGGATTGGGACCGGGACAGGCTCTACAATGAGCAGTTCTTC
CDR3aa: CASSLEGDWDRDRLYNEQFF

d_gene: TRBD2
v_gene: TRBV2
j_gene: TRBJ2-7
abundance: NA
CDR3nt: TGTGCCAGCAGGGGAGCGGGAGGGCACTCCGAGCAGTACTTC
CDR3aa: CASRGAGGHSEQYF

d_gene: TRBD1
v_gene: TRBV7-6
j_gene: TRBJ2-3
abundance: few
CDR3nt: TGTGCCAGCAGCTCTCCCCAGACGACAGGGGGCTTTTCGATCACAGATACGCAGTATTTT
CDR3aa: CASSSPQTTGGFSITDTQYF

d_gene: TRBD1
v_gene: TRBV7-9
j_gene: TRBJ1-1
abundance: NA
CDR3nt: TGTGCCAGCAGCCTCGGGACAGGGCACGCTTTCTTT
CDR3aa: CASSLGTGHAFF

d_gene: NA
v_gene: TRBV11-3
j_gene: TRBJ2-3
abundance: NA
CDR3nt: TGTGCCAGCAGCTTAAGCAGCACAGATACGCAGTATTTT
CDR3aa: CASSLSSTDTQYF

d_gene: TRBD1
v_gene: TRBV27
j_gene: TRBJ2-7
abundance: NA
CDR3nt: TGTGCCAGCAGTTTCGGGACAGGGGCGGGGTACGAGCAGTACTTC
CDR3aa: CASSFGTGAGYEQYF

d_gene: NA
v_gene: TRBV19
j_gene: TRBJ1-5
abundance: NA
CDR3nt: TGTGCCAGTAGTATAGGGGACACGGTTAGCAATCAGCCCCAGCATTTT
CDR3aa: CASSIGDTVSNQPQHF

d_gene: TRBD2
v_gene: TRBV15
j_gene: TRBJ2-1
abundance: NA
CDR3nt: TGTGCCACCAGCGCCCTAGCGGCAAGGAGCTCCTACAATGAGCAGTTCTTC
CDR3aa: CATSALAARSSYNEQFF

d_gene: TRBD2
v_gene: TRBV2
j_gene: TRBJ2-7
abundance: NA
CDR3nt: TGTGCCAGCAGCCCGGGACTAGCGGGAACATACTTC
CDR3aa: CASSPGLAGTYF

d_gene: TRBD2
v_gene: TRBV28
j_gene: TRBJ2-3
abundance: NA
CDR3nt: TGTGCCAGCAGTTTCATCGGTAGCGGGAAAACAGATACGCAGTATTTT
CDR3aa: CASSFIGSGKTDTQYF

d_gene: TRBD1
v_gene: TRBV5-5
j_gene: TRBJ1-2
abundance: NA
CDR3nt: TGTGCCAGCAGCCGAACGACAGGGACCTATGGCTACACCTTC
CDR3aa: CASSRTTGTYGYTF

d_gene: TRBD1
v_gene: TRBV2
j_gene: TRBJ1-4
abundance: NA
CDR3nt: TGTGCCAGCGGGACAGGAGGTGGTAATGAAAAACTGTTTTTT
CDR3aa: CASGTGGGNEKLFF

d_gene: TRBD2
v_gene: TRBV6-6
j_gene: TRBJ2-7
abundance: NA
CDR3nt: TGTGCCAGCAGCGAACCAGCGGGAGTTCTCTACGAGCAGTACTTC
CDR3aa: CASSEPAGVLYEQYF

d_gene: NA
v_gene: TRBV6-5
j_gene: TRBJ1-3
abundance: few
CDR3nt: TGTGCCAGCAGAAGACCGGGCTCTGGAAACACCATATATTTT
CDR3aa: CASRRPGSGNTIYF

d_gene: TRBD2
v_gene: TRBV18
j_gene: TRBJ2-7
abundance: NA
CDR3nt: TGTGCCAGCTCACAACGTAGCGGGAGTTACGAGCAGTACTTC
CDR3aa: CASSQRSGSYEQYF

d_gene: NA
v_gene: TRBV28
j_gene: TRBJ1-3
abundance: NA
CDR3nt: TGTGCCAGCTTGGGGGGTGGGGCAGGGAACTCTGGAAACACCATATATTTT
CDR3aa: CASLGGGAGNSGNTIYF

d_gene: NA
v_gene: TRBV6-1
j_gene: TRBJ1-5
abundance: NA
CDR3nt: TGTGCCAGCAGTGATGGAGGGGTCCATCAGCCCCAGCATTTT
CDR3aa: CASSDGGVHQPQHF

d_gene: TRBD2
v_gene: TRBV27
j_gene: TRBJ2-1
abundance: once
CDR3nt: TGTGCCAGCAGTCTCAGGACTAGCGGGATTAATGAGCAGTTCTTC
CDR3aa: CASSLRTSGINEQFF

d_gene: NA
v_gene: TRBV24-1
j_gene: TRBJ2-3
abundance: once
CDR3nt: TGTGCCACCTCGGATAGACAGTTGGATACGCAGTATTTT
CDR3aa: CATSDRQLDTQYF

d_gene: NA
v_gene: TRBV7-2
j_gene: TRBJ2-3
abundance: NA
CDR3nt: TGTGCCAGCAGTCGCTCGGGGGGCAGGGAGTCCACAGATACGCAGTATTTT
CDR3aa: CASSRSGGRESTDTQYF

d_gene: NA
v_gene: TRBV4-1
j_gene: TRBJ1-4
abundance: NA
CDR3nt: TGCGCCAGCAGCCAAGATCAAGCCACTAATGAAAAACTGTTTTTT
CDR3aa: CASSQDQATNEKLFF

d_gene: TRBD2
v_gene: TRBV2
j_gene: TRBJ2-3
abundance: NA
CDR3nt: TGTGCCAGCAGTGACTCGCGGGGGACTAGCACAGATACGCAGTATTTT
CDR3aa: CASSDSRGTSTDTQYF

d_gene: NA
v_gene: TRBV6-2/TRBV6-3
j_gene: TRBJ1-2
abundance: once
CDR3nt: TGTGCCAGCAGCCCCGCCGGGAGCTATGGCTACACCTTC
CDR3aa: CASSPAGSYGYTF

d_gene: NA
v_gene: TRBV19
j_gene: TRBJ2-2
abundance: NA
CDR3nt: TGTGCCAGTAGAGGGGGGGTGGCCACCGGGGAGCTGTTTTTT
CDR3aa: CASRGGVATGELFF

d_gene: NA
v_gene: TRBV7-9
j_gene: TRBJ1-2
abundance: NA
CDR3nt: TGTGCCAGCAGCTATACCCCTGACAGGTATAACACCTTC
CDR3aa: CASSYTPDRYNTF